A single sample gave rise to the 22 T cell receptor beta chains below, sequenced in a study of OX40 agonist ivuxolimab in advanced cancers. The table came from immunoSEQ multiplex PCR; TCRdb's copy has only in-frame clones and leaves some out. The sample holds 40,000 to 55,000 clones, about nine tenths seen once. Sequenced material: CD4+ or CD8+ T cells sorted from blood, taken in a trial of the OX40 agonist ivuxolimab. Receptor source: an adult with an advanced solid tumor such as melanoma, head and neck, liver or kidney cancer.

The chain links TRBV6-5 to TRBJ1-1, with D perhaps TRBD1 (6 bases). CDR3 length equals 14 residues. V dropped 6 bases and J dropped 1 base, with 12 bases sitting between them. Germline assignment: CDR1 MNHEY and CDR2 SVGAGI. The CDR3 spells CASRKTGTNTEAFF. The CDR3 region has the DNA TGTGCCAGCAGAAAAACAGGGACGAACACTGAAGCTTTCTTT.

The J gene is TRBJ2-7, the V gene TRBV4-2; 8 nucleotides agree with TRBD2. The germline gives CDR1 LGHNA, CDR2 YNFKEQ. The CDR3 is 14 amino acids. J was trimmed by 2 bases and V by 5 bases; bases with no gene match: 5. The CDR3 loop is CASSARGGPYEQYF. CDR3 sequence (DNA): TGTGCCAGCAGCGCACGGGGGGGCCCCTACGAGCAGTACTTC.

V gene TRBV5-6 combines with J gene TRBJ1-2, with TRBD1 matching 12 bases. The V and J ends lost 4 bases and 7 bases, in that order; junction bases with no gene match: 2. CDR3 length: 13 amino acids. Germline CDR1 is SGHDT and CDR2 is YYEEEE. The CDR3 region is CASSRDRGLGYTF. The CDR3 bases are TGTGCCAGCAGCAGGGACAGGGGGCTTGGCTACACCTTC. The full variable domain, its missing parts supplied by reference TRBV5-6 and TRBJ1-2, is DAGVTQSPTHLIKTRGQQVTLRCSPKSGHDTVSWYQQALGQGPQFIFQYYEEEERQRGNFPDRFSGHQFPNYSSELNVNALLLGDSALYLCASSRDRGLGYTFGSGTRLTVV.

The chain links TRBV7-2 to TRBJ2-5; 7 bases fit TRBD2. With 5 bases clipped from V and 0 bases from J, the junction kept 6 bases outside the gene matches. This CDR3 is built from 15 residues. The germline V gene encodes CDR1 SGHTA and CDR2 FQGNSA. CDR3 sequence (DNA): TGTGCCAGCAGCCATGTGGGGGGGTACCAAGAGACCCAGTACTTC. It encodes CASSHVGGYQETQYF.

V usage is TRBV5-4 and J usage is TRBJ2-2; 8 bases align to TRBD2. J gave up 2 bases and V 4 bases, and 7 bases lay outside the gene matches. The CDR3 loop spans 16 amino acids. Germline CDR1 reads SGHNT; CDR2 reads YYREEE (reference sequence). In DNA form, the CDR3 reads TGTGCCAGCAGCCGCGATAGCGGGACTAACACCGGGGAGCTGTTTTTT. Translation gives CASSRDSGTNTGELFF.

V gene TRBV28 combines with J gene TRBJ2-1; 12 positions match TRBD2. Trimming at V came to 1 base and at J to 5 bases, leaving 6 bases not matched to a gene. This CDR3 has 17 residues. Germline lookup yields CDR1 MDHEN and CDR2 SYDVKM. In DNA form, the CDR3 reads TGTGCCAGCAGTTTATTGTGGGCTAGCGGGGGGGACAATGAGCAGTTCTTC. This codes for CASSLLWASGGDNEQFF.

The DNA for the CDR3 is TGTGCCAGCAGCCGATTTGGCGGGGGTTCCTACAATGAGCAGTTCTTC. This translates into CASSRFGGGSYNEQFF. The chain employs TRBV11-2 and TRBJ2-1, with TRBD2 identical over 7 bases. The CDR3 contains 16 residues. CDR1 SGHAT and CDR2 FQNNGV come from the germline V gene. The V and J ends lost 5 bases and 1 base, in that order; junction bases with no gene match: 8.

This chain connects TRBV2 to TRBJ2-2; D might be TRBD1 (6 bases). Germline V gene data show CDR1 as SNHLY and CDR2 as FYNNEI. V was cut by 6 bases and J by 3 bases, with 14 bases left in between. The CDR3 loop spans 15 amino acids. Here the CDR3 reads CASRTSTGHTGELFF. CDR3 nucleotides: TGTGCCAGCAGGACGTCCACAGGGCACACCGGGGAGCTGTTTTTT.

The chain combines TRBV9 with TRBJ2-7; unclear D gene. CDR3 length: 13 residues. CDR1 and CDR2 (germline): SGDLS, YYNGEE. Trimming pared 3 bases from V and 10 bases from J, leaving 17 bases between. This CDR3 is CASSEKVGSGQYF. DNA for the CDR3: TGTGCCAGCAGCGAAAAAGTAGGTTCCGGTCAGTACTTC.

The chain has TRBV30 and TRBJ2-6; D gene unclear. Looked up from germline, CDR1 is GTSNPN and CDR2 is SVGIG (reference sequence). The ends were cut back, 1 base at V and 4 bases at J, with 5 bases in the middle. The CDR3 contains 13 residues. Written as DNA, the CDR3 is TGTGCCTGGAGTGGAGCGGGGGCCAACGTCCTGACTTTC. It yields the protein CAWSGAGANVLTF.

This clone was seen only a few times. The chain links TRBV5-4 to TRBJ1-5; possible D gene TRBD1, 5 bases. V was shortened by 2 bases and J by 0 bases, with 9 bases between the two germline ends. CDR1 is SGHNT and CDR2 is YYREEE in the germline V gene (reference sequence). The CDR3 loop spans 15 amino acids. The chain's CDR3 is CASSFGTDSNQPQHF. The CDR3, as DNA: TGTGCCAGCAGCTTCGGGACGGATAGCAATCAGCCCCAGCATTTT.

J is TRBJ2-7 and V is TRBV28; 10 bases align to TRBD1. This CDR3 contains 15 residues. CDR1 MDHEN and CDR2 SYDVKM come from the germline V gene. Trimming removed 2 bases from V and 5 bases from J; junction bases left unmatched: 6. Here the CDR3 DNA reads TGTGCCAGCAGTTTAACGGGACAGGGGATCGACGAGCAGTACTTC. It specifies CASSLTGQGIDEQYF. Full variable domain (outside the CDR3, taken from reference TRBV28 and TRBJ2-7): DVKVTQSSRYLVKRTGEKVFLECVQDMDHENMFWYRQDPGLGLRLIYFSYDVKMKEKGDIPEGYSVSREKKERFSLILESASTNQTSMYLCASSLTGQGIDEQYFGPGTRLTVT.

The gene calls are TRBV9 and TRBJ1-3, with 10 bases aligning to TRBD1. Unmatched junction bases numbered 3, after V lost 0 bases and J lost 3 bases. Per the germline V gene, CDR1 is SGDLS and CDR2 is YYNGEE. CDR3 length: 16 residues. The CDR3 protein is CASSVEGDRGGNTIYF. CDR3 in DNA: TGTGCCAGCAGCGTAGAAGGGGACAGGGGTGGAAACACCATATATTTT.

The CDR3 here is CASSLELKVEQFF. For the CDR3, the DNA is TGTGCCAGCAGCTTAGAACTGAAGGTTGAGCAGTTCTTC. J is TRBJ2-1 and V is TRBV7-9; D ambiguous. Germline V gives CDR1 SEHNR, CDR2 FQNEAQ (reference sequence). Trimming removed 1 base from V and 9 bases from J, with 10 bases in between. The CDR3 is made up of 13 amino acids.

This chain connects TRBV6-5 to TRBJ2-3, with D unresolved. V was trimmed by 5 bases and J by 3 bases, leaving 12 bases between them. Germline CDR1 MNHEY, CDR2 SVGAGI. The CDR3 totals 14 residues. CDR3 coding DNA: TGTGCCAGCAGTGCCACTAAAGGAACAGATACGCAGTATTTT. Translated: CASSATKGTDTQYF.

The J gene is TRBJ2-1, the V gene TRBV18; D ambiguous. This CDR3 is built from 13 residues. The germline CDR1 and CDR2 sequences are KGHSH and LQKENI. V lost 2 bases and J 7 bases, leaving 9 bases between the germline ends. The CDR3 DNA reads as TGTGCCAGCTCACCAGGCCTAGGGAATGAGCAGTTCTTC. It codes for CASSPGLGNEQFF.

V is TRBV11-2 and J is TRBJ2-1, with 8 positions matching TRBD2. Germline CDR1 is SGHAT and CDR2 is FQNNGV. V lost 7 bases and J lost 1; bases outside the gene matches: 9. The CDR3 is made up of 16 amino acids. This CDR3 is CASNLREGSSYNEQFF. As DNA, the CDR3 is TGTGCCAGCAATCTCCGGGAGGGCAGTTCCTACAATGAGCAGTTCTTC.

The J gene is TRBJ1-4, the V gene TRBV10-3, with a possible D match to TRBD1 (6 bases). The V gene lost 2 bases and the J gene lost 0 bases, with 13 bases spanning the gap. The CDR3 totals 17 residues. Germline V gene lookup returns CDR1 ENHRY and CDR2 SYGVKD. In DNA, the CDR3 is TGTGCCATCAGTGAGCAGGCAGGGGCGGCAACTAATGAAAAACTGTTTTTT. This codes for CAISEQAGAATNEKLFF.

The V gene is TRBV19, the J gene TRBJ2-6; 10 bases are a match to TRBD1. Germline CDR1 reads LNHDA; CDR2 reads SQIVND (reference sequence). Trimming at V came to 6 bases and at J to 0 bases, leaving 2 bases not matched to a gene. This CDR3 is built from 16 residues. CDR3 in amino acids: CASRRQGASGANVLTF. For the CDR3, the DNA is TGTGCCAGTAGGCGACAGGGGGCCTCTGGGGCCAACGTCCTGACTTTC.

The chain links TRBV18 to TRBJ1-4; 9 nucleotides line up with TRBD1. Per the germline V gene, CDR1 is KGHSH and CDR2 is LQKENI. The V segment lost 2 bases and the J segment 10 bases; nucleotides outside the gene matches: 2. The CDR3 totals 13 residues. The CDR3 is CASSPEDRGKLFF. The CDR3 DNA sequence: TGTGCCAGCTCACCAGAGGACAGGGGAAAACTGTTTTTT. The full variable domain, with the rest looked up from reference TRBV18 and TRBJ1-4, is NAGVMQNPRHLVRRRGQEARLRCSPMKGHSHVYWYRQLPEEGLKFMVYLQKENIIDESGMPKERFSAEFPKEGPSILRIQQVVRGDSAAYFCASSPEDRGKLFFGSGTQLSVL.

The chain carries TRBV25-1 and TRBJ2-1, with TRBD2 matching 8 bases. CDR3 length equals 16 residues. V lost 1 base, J lost 6 bases, and 8 bases stayed unmatched. Germline assignment: CDR1 MGHDK and CDR2 SYGVNS. DNA for the CDR3: TGTGCCAGCAGTGAATCGAAAACTAGCGGACTCAATGAGCAGTTCTTC. It translates to CASSESKTSGLNEQFF.

This sequence joins TRBV28 and TRBJ2-3, with 7 bases lining up with TRBD1. V shed 5 bases and J 0 bases; nucleotides not matched to a gene: 8. The CDR3 totals 16 residues. Germline-derived CDR1 and CDR2 are MDHEN and SYDVKM. CDR3 sequence: CASSPSTGRSTDTQYF. In DNA, the CDR3 is TGTGCCAGCAGTCCATCGACAGGGAGAAGCACAGATACGCAGTATTTT.